This T cell receptor beta chain was recorded in a study of blood T cell repertoires in COVID-19. V was cut by 5 bases and J by 5 bases, with 9 bases left in between. Germline CDR1 is MNHEY and CDR2 is SVGEGT. The CDR3 has 12 amino acids. The protocol was immunoSEQ multiplex PCR, while the TCRdb copy is restricted to in-frame clones and leaves out a portion. The table lists over 45,000 clones, 70% to 90% of them singletons. The source of this sequence is a human donor in a cohort sampled during active COVID-19. The J gene is TRBJ2-5, the V gene TRBV6-2 or TRBV6-3; D is possibly TRBD2 (6 bases). Sequenced material: peripheral blood. CDR3 residues: CASSVTRETQYF. For the CDR3, the DNA is TGTGCCAGCAGTGTGACTAGGGAGACCCAGTACTTC.